The clone carrying this T cell receptor (beta chain) was detected many times. According to the study, TCR beta libraries were built with iRepertoire HTBI primers and CDR3-region Arm-PCR. TCRdb analysed the multiplex PCR reads with MiXCR anew, one entry per CDR3 protein. The top ten clones hold roughly 8.9% of a sample with roughly 500,000 distinct CDR3 sequences, around 12% of them seen once. V lost 1 base, J lost 3 bases, and 8 bases stayed unmatched. Germline V gene sequence: CDR1 SEHNR, CDR2 FQNEAQ (reference sequence). This CDR3 is built from 17 residues. The time point denotes: newly diagnosed GD, antithyroid drugs for less than 3 months. Extracted PBMC RNA gave rise to the TCR library. This entry belongs to a study of regulatory T cells in long-lasting Graves disease. These data also featured in a second study, about T cells in Graves' hyperthyroidism and ophthalmopathy. That source reports: Exclusion followed for patients with uncontrolled infection, other autoimmune disease, pregnancy or lactation. Carried out on the TCR CDR3, a first-round RT-PCR used the HTBI primer set.

The input for sequencing was peripheral blood mononuclear cells (PBMCs), taken at new diagnosis, from a patient treated with antithyroid drugs. The chain has TRBV7-9 and TRBJ2-3, with 9 bases identical to TRBD2. This TCR derives from a woman in her twenties or thirties with Graves disease. CDR3 DNA: TGTGCCAGCAGCTTAGTTTCGCGGGAGGGTGCGACAGATACGCAGTATTTT. Its protein is CASSLVSREGATDTQYF.